The clone carrying this T cell receptor beta chain has a count of ten or more. This record comes from a study of human T cells and chemical hapten exposure. Looking at the study overall: Largely, small differences in pooled library volume made per-sample TCR yields vary.

The library tagged each cDNA molecule with unique molecular identifiers. TCRdb independently ran MiXCR on the RACE reads; one entry per CDR3 protein. Among about 260,000 distinct CDR3 sequences, approximately 8.4% were seen once, and the ten largest hold over 2%. Time point of the sample: pre-sensitization, week 0. Treatment here: therapeutic diphenylcyclopropenone sensitization with weekly scalp DPC. Alopecia patients deemed DPC-suitable, aged 18 to 70, excluding pregnancy. Total RNA came from unfractionated whole blood. V shed 2 bases and J shed 2 bases, with 11 bases lying between them. The CDR3 sequence is 15 residues long. From germline, CDR1 is MDHEN and CDR2 SYDVKM.

Sequencing was performed on whole blood, taken in connection with sensitization to the hapten diphenylcyclopropenone (DPC). This TCR was sampled from a woman in her thirties or forties with alopecia areata. Some clones in this sample may be carry-over from other donors' samples. The rearrangement links TRBV28 to TRBJ2-3; D is undetermined. CDR3 DNA: TGTGCCAGCAGTTTAAGGGCCGGGTTCACAGATACGCAGTATTTT. Protein product: CASSLRAGFTDTQYF.